This T cell receptor beta chain comes out of a study of blood T cell repertoires in COVID-19. Turning to the study itself: From T cells, B-cell-depleted T cells, or PBMCs came the material, which was cDNA or gDNA.

The V and J ends lost 6 bases and 7 bases, in that order; junction bases with no gene match: 8. The germline V gene has CDR1 MNHNY and CDR2 SVGAGI (reference sequence). This CDR3 spans 13 amino acids. This table comes from immunoSEQ multiplex PCR, and its TCRdb copy is limited to in-frame clones, with some not included. The sample includes 99,000 or so clones, around 85% of them seen just once. This TCR came from a woman older than 75 with active or convalescent COVID-19. V gene TRBV6-6 combines with J gene TRBJ1-1; TRBD1 matches 7 bases. Sequencing was carried out using peripheral blood. The DNA of the CDR3 is TGTGCCAGCAGACACCAGGGGGTTATTGAAGCTTTCTTT. Translation: CASRHQGVIEAFF.